This TCR beta chain was sequenced for a study of blood T cell repertoires in COVID-19. Study overall: Two negative PCRs, clearance, or symptom resolution were required of recovered Cohort 3 donors.

CDR3 length equals 17 residues. CDR1 is MDHEN, CDR2 SYDVKM, per germline. V shed 3 bases and J 9 bases; nucleotides not matched to a gene: 15. Original processing methods: Reference gene primers were amplified, and this amplification served to estimate nucleated cell counts. Clones were read by immunoSEQ multiplex PCR, and TCRdb kept only the in-frame ones, dropping some. Clone size and the V and J calls come from that table; the DNA yielded D and trimming. The sample records 200,000 to 250,000 clones, approximately 87% being singletons. The source is a woman between 45 and 60 years old in a cohort exposed to, infected with or recovered from COVID-19 (not recorded which). Sequencing was done on a sample of PBMCs or T cells enriched from blood (not recorded which). The chain is built from TRBV28 and TRBJ2-1; 9 bases match TRBD2. In DNA form, the CDR3 reads TGTGCCAGCAGTTTCTCAAGGATGCGGGGGGGCCGGAGTGAGCAGTTCTTC. This encodes CASSFSRMRGGRSEQFF.